What follows are 31 T cell receptor beta chains derived from one specimen sequenced in a study of T cells in Graves' hyperthyroidism and ophthalmopathy. RNA transcripts served as the template for amplifying TCR beta CDR3 regions. When the TCR CDR3 underwent first-round RT-PCR, the HTBI primer set was used. Each CDR3 protein is one row after TCRdb ran MiXCR on the multiplex PCR reads. The sample contains a few hundred thousand distinct CDR3 sequences, roughly 45% of which appear only once. Sequenced: peripheral blood or thyroid tissue (not recorded which). Source of these receptors: an adult woman with Graves' disease, either hyperthyroidism or ophthalmopathy (not recorded which).

This clonotype showed up just once. This chain joins TRBV20-1 and TRBJ2-5; 8 bases are a match to TRBD2. CDR1 is DFQATT and CDR2 is SNEGSKA in the germline V gene (reference sequence). Trimming took 6 bases from V and 2 from J; bases not matched to a gene: 32. This CDR3 contains 22 residues. CDR3 DNA sequence: TGCAGTGCGCAGCCCCTAGCGGGTGGCCTCGGGGAGCTGGACAGAATACAAGAGACCCAGTACTTC. As protein: CSAQPLAGGLGELDRIQETQYF.

As regards this clonotype: One base away lies a much larger clone, so this may be a sequencing read error. The rearrangement joins TRBV15 to TRBJ2-5; no definite D call. The CDR3 has 16 amino acids. Germline CDR1 is LNHNV and CDR2 is YYDKDF (reference sequence). Trimming pared 1 base from V and 1 base from J, leaving 13 bases between. CDR3 DNA: TGTGCCACCAGCAGAGTGTCGTCAGGCCCCCAAGAGACCCAGTACTTC. Amino acids: CATSRVSSGPQETQYF.

This clonotype was observed many times. The V and J genes are TRBV20-1 and TRBJ1-5, with D maybe TRBD1 (5 bases). The CDR3 extends over 14 amino acids. CDR1 and CDR2 (germline): DFQATT, SNEGSKA (reference sequence). V was shortened by 6 bases and J by 3 bases, with 15 bases between the two germline ends. For the CDR3, the DNA is TGCAGTGCCTCCCGGGACGGCCACAATCAGCCCCAGCATTTT. Its translation is CSASRDGHNQPQHF.

The table lists this clonotype with many counts. The gene calls are TRBV7-9 and TRBJ2-5; D is unclear. The length of the CDR3 is 16 residues. Trimming cost V 10 bases and J 2 bases, with 23 bases left between them. CDR1 is SEHNR and CDR2 is FQNEAQ in the germline V gene (reference sequence). Written as DNA, the CDR3 is TGTGCCACTACTCGGCAGGTCGCGGCCATACAAGAGACCCAGTACTTC. Its translation is CATTRQVAAIQETQYF.

The sample holds many counts of this clonotype. The chain employs TRBV16 and TRBJ1-5, with 7 bases matching TRBD1. V was clipped by 1 base and J by 6 bases; unmatched bases: 9. The CDR3 is 16 amino acids. The germline V gene has CDR1 KGHSY and CDR2 FQNENV. The chain's CDR3 is CASSQYGAGGLQPQHF. CDR3 nucleotide sequence: TGTGCCAGCAGCCAATACGGGGCAGGGGGTCTTCAGCCCCAGCATTTT.

In regard to this clonotype: The CDR3 ends on some other residue instead of the conserved phenylalanine or tryptophan, so this is likely a read error. The limits of the CDR3 on the DNA are not certain, so only TCRdb's listed CDR3 is given. CDR3 in amino acids: CSASPLGTSGDDGYTC. The chain is built from TRBV20-1 and TRBJ1-2; the D call in the table, TRBD1, was not verified against the DNA. Including both end residues, the CDR3 is 16 amino acids long. Germline CDR1 is DFQATT and CDR2 is SNEGSKA (reference sequence).

This rearrangement joins TRBV5-1 to TRBJ2-5, with D unclear. V lost 5 bases to trimming and J lost 5 bases, with 22 bases between them. Per germline, CDR1 SGHRS and CDR2 YFSETQ. The CDR3 is made up of 16 amino acids. CDR3 bases: TGCGCCAGCAGGAAGATTTTGGGTGGCACCGGGGAGACCCAGTACTTC. Protein sequence: CASRKILGGTGETQYF.

The chain has TRBV20-1 and TRBJ2-7; D possibly uses TRBD1 or TRBD2 (7 bases each). The CDR3 is 17 amino acids. The V end was cut by 6 bases, the J end by 2 bases, with 26 bases between. Per germline, CDR1 DFQATT and CDR2 SNEGSKA (reference sequence). DNA for the CDR3: TGCAGTGCGGATGGCAGGGGGGGATCCAGACTAGCCTACGAGCAGTACTTC. The encoded protein is CSADGRGGSRLAYEQYF.

The chain recombines TRBV7-8 with TRBJ1-5; the match to TRBD1 covers 12 bases. Germline assignment: CDR1 SGHVS and CDR2 FQNEAQ. CDR3 size: 15 residues. The J segment lost 6 bases and the V segment lost 5 bases, leaving 5 bases of the junction unmatched. The CDR3: CASSQGQGASQPQHF. CDR3 DNA: TGTGCCAGCAGCCAGGGACAGGGGGCAAGTCAGCCCCAGCATTTT.

This clonotype was counted ten times or more. This chain connects TRBV15 to TRBJ2-5, with 11 bases identical to TRBD2. Germline V gene lookup returns CDR1 LNHNV and CDR2 YYDKDF (reference sequence). The CDR3 has 16 amino acids. J lost 3 bases, V lost 1 base, and 4 bases had no gene match. The CDR3 protein is CATSRAPGLAEETQYF. The CDR3 bases are TGTGCCACCAGCAGAGCCCCGGGACTAGCGGAAGAGACCCAGTACTTC.

The sample holds many counts of this clonotype. This chain connects TRBV6-6 to TRBJ1-6, with D uncertain. The CDR3 contains 13 residues. Trimming took off 8 bases at V and 3 bases at J, with 8 bases between the two ends. CDR1 and CDR2 from the germline V gene are MNHNY and SVGAGI (reference sequence). CDR3 protein: CASHGNYNSPLHF. The CDR3 DNA reads as TGTGCCAGCCACGGAAACTATAATTCACCCCTCCACTTT.

This clonotype was seen many times. One end of the junction is discordant with germline, which a read error may explain. The chain couples TRBV10-3 to TRBJ1-5; D is unclear. Germline V gene sequence: CDR1 ENHRY, CDR2 SYGVKD. This CDR3 region has 15 residues. DNA of the CDR3: TGTGCCATCAGAGGTGGCCCCTCTGGGGATCAGCTCCAGCATTTT. This sequence encodes CAIRGGPSGDQLQHF.

This clonotype was seen repeatedly, ten times or more. The gene calls are TRBV10-3 and TRBJ2-5; D possibly matches TRBD1 or TRBD2 (5 bases each). Germline loops: CDR1 ENHRY, CDR2 SYGVKD. V lost 1 base and J 3 bases, leaving 12 bases between the germline ends. The CDR3 covers 15 residues. This CDR3 is CAISELEGSKETQYF. CDR3 coding DNA: TGTGCCATCAGTGAGTTAGAGGGGTCCAAAGAGACCCAGTACTTC.

The gene calls are TRBV6-5 and TRBJ2-7; possible D gene TRBD2, 6 bases. CDR3 length: 14 amino acids. The V end lost 2 bases, the J end lost 7 bases, and 15 bases lay between the germline ends. CDR1 is MNHEY and CDR2 is SVGAGI in the germline V gene. The CDR3 sequence is CASSYGWWEEEQYF. The CDR3 DNA reads as TGTGCCAGCAGTTACGGTTGGTGGGAGGAAGAGCAGTACTTC.

This clonotype was recorded at least ten times. J is TRBJ1-2 and V is TRBV4-1; 8 positions agree with TRBD1. Germline loops: CDR1 MGHRA, CDR2 YSYEKL. The CDR3 runs to 15 residues. With 3 bases clipped from V and 1 base from J, the junction kept 4 bases outside the gene matches. DNA for the CDR3: TGCGCCAGCAGCCAGGATGGACAGGGTAACTATGGCTACACCTTC. Its translation: CASSQDGQGNYGYTF.

This clonotype was observed once. The chain couples TRBV15 to TRBJ1-2, with D tentatively TRBD1 (6 bases). The CDR3 length is 22 residues. From germline, CDR1 is LNHNV and CDR2 YYDKDF (reference sequence). The ends were cut back, 0 bases at V and 6 bases at J, with 35 bases in the middle. The CDR3 DNA is TGTGCCACCAGCAGAGAGGCCAGTGCTTATACCCGGGACACTTCCGGGGACGATGGCTACACCTTC. Translated: CATSREASAYTRDTSGDDGYTF.

The chain combines TRBV5-1 with TRBJ1-4; a weak D match, TRBD1 (6 bases). Per the germline V gene, CDR1 is SGHRS and CDR2 is YFSETQ. V gave up 0 bases and J gave up 5 bases, with 14 bases separating them. The CDR3 runs 16 residues. The CDR3 region has the DNA TGCGCCAGCAGCTTGGGGGGGGACAACAGAAATGAAAAACTGTTTTTT. It translates to CASSLGGDNRNEKLFF.

This clonotype came up many times. The chain recombines TRBV5-1 with TRBJ2-5; 7 positions match TRBD1. This CDR3 has 15 residues. Germline V gives CDR1 SGHRS, CDR2 YFSETQ. V lost 0 bases to trimming and J lost 5 bases; unmatched junction nucleotides: 7. DNA for the CDR3: TGCGCCAGCAGCTTGGGACAGGGAAAGCGGGAGACCCAGTACTTC. Translating it yields CASSLGQGKRETQYF.

The chain employs TRBV10-3 and TRBJ1-4; D uncertain. The ends were cut back, 7 bases at V and 2 bases at J, with 5 bases in the middle. Germline CDR1 reads ENHRY; CDR2 reads SYGVKD. The CDR3 is 12 residues long. The CDR3 nucleotides are TGTGCCATCAAGCCGACTAATGAAAAACTGTTTTTT. This translates into CAIKPTNEKLFF.

The chain has TRBV6-4 and TRBJ1-5; D uncertain. The CDR3 is 13 amino acids. Germline V gene lookup returns CDR1 MRHNA and CDR2 SNTAGT. Between the trimmed V and J ends, which lost 3 bases and 3 bases, there was a span of 6 bases. The CDR3 DNA follows: TGTGCCAGCAGTGAAGACAACAATCAGCCCCAGCATTTT. Amino acid sequence: CASSEDNNQPQHF.

The rearrangement uses TRBV24-1 and TRBJ2-7; 7 bases are a match to TRBD1. Germline CDR1 is KGHDR and CDR2 is SFDVKD. The V segment lost 11 bases and the J segment 3 bases; nucleotides outside the gene matches: 9. The CDR3 covers 13 residues. CDR3 coding DNA: TGTGCCAGCCGGGGACAGCCGAACTACGAGCAGTACTTC. Its protein is CASRGQPNYEQYF.

This clonotype was counted at least ten times. This rearrangement joins TRBV7-3 to TRBJ1-1; TRBD1 agrees at 7 bases. Trimming cost V 1 base and J 4 bases; bases outside gene matches: 0. Germline lookup yields CDR1 SGHTA and CDR2 FQGTGA. This CDR3 has 13 residues. The CDR3 DNA is TGTGCCAGCAGCTTAAGACAGGGCACTGAAGCTTTCTTT. Its protein is CASSLRQGTEAFF.

The V and J genes are TRBV2 and TRBJ1-1; D gene uncertain. The CDR3 is 14 residues long. CDR1 is SNHLY and CDR2 is FYNNEI in the germline V gene. V was trimmed by 5 bases and J by 3 bases, leaving 13 bases between them. This chain's CDR3 is CASSYRPGDTEAFF. CDR3 in DNA: TGTGCCAGCAGTTACCGGCCTGGGGACACTGAAGCTTTCTTT.

V is TRBV9 and J is TRBJ1-5; 7 bases are a match to TRBD1. Germline CDR1 and CDR2: SGDLS and YYNGEE. The CDR3 length is 14 residues. The junction had 5 bases not matched to a gene; V was cut back by 4 bases and J by 4 bases. CDR3 sequence: CASSSQGWNQPQHF. The CDR3 bases are TGTGCCAGCAGCTCACAGGGGTGGAATCAGCCCCAGCATTTT.

This clonotype was detected ten times or more. The chain combines TRBV20-1 with TRBJ1-1; D remains unclear. The V end was cut by 3 bases, the J end by 0 bases, with 11 bases between. The CDR3 spans 14 residues. Germline V gives CDR1 DFQATT, CDR2 SNEGSKA (reference sequence). The chain's CDR3 is CSASGGNMNTEAFF. Here the CDR3 DNA reads TGCAGTGCTAGTGGTGGAAACATGAACACTGAAGCTTTCTTT.

This CDR3 reads CASSLEGELFF. The CDR3 region has the DNA TGTGCCAGCAGCTTGGAGGGGGAGCTGTTTTTT. V usage is TRBV7-4 and J usage is TRBJ2-2, with D uncertain. This CDR3 region has 11 residues. The germline V and J ends were trimmed by 3 bases and 8 bases, with 4 bases remaining between them. Germline V gene lookup returns CDR1 SGHVT and CDR2 SQSDAQ.

V gene TRBV29-1 combines with J gene TRBJ1-1, with D possibly TRBD1 on 5 matching bases. The V gene lost 5 bases and the J gene lost 0 bases, with 13 bases spanning the gap. Germline lookup yields CDR1 SQVTM and CDR2 ANQGSEA. This CDR3 is 14 amino acids long. The DNA of the CDR3 is TGCAGCGTTCGTAGGGGAGGTCTGAACACTGAAGCTTTCTTT. Amino acids: CSVRRGGLNTEAFF.

The CDR3 bases are TGCAGCGTTGCGCCAAGCCATAGTAGCACAGATACGCAGTATTTT. It codes for CSVAPSHSSTDTQYF. The chain links TRBV29-1 to TRBJ2-3; D remains unclear. Germline V gene lookup returns CDR1 SQVTM and CDR2 ANQGSEA. CDR3 length: 15 amino acids. The V end was cut by 4 bases, the J end by 0 bases, with 14 bases between.

The V and J genes are TRBV20-1 and TRBJ1-2; tentative D call: TRBD1 (5 bases). The CDR3 loop spans 14 amino acids. V lost 1 base and J lost 6, with 15 bases in between. Germline V gives CDR1 DFQATT, CDR2 SNEGSKA (reference sequence). The CDR3: CSARAGGDRHGYTF. CDR3 bases: TGCAGTGCTAGAGCGGGGGGAGATCGGCATGGCTACACCTTC.

Ten or more counts support this clonotype. The chain is built from TRBV7-9 and TRBJ2-7, with 7 bases aligning to TRBD2. Germline assignment: CDR1 SEHNR and CDR2 FQNEAQ (reference sequence). CDR3 size: 14 residues. Trimming removed 3 bases from V and 5 bases from J; junction bases left unmatched: 7. The CDR3, as DNA: TGTGCCAGCAGCTTGGCGGGAGTTAGCAACGAGCAGTACTTC. The encoded protein is CASSLAGVSNEQYF.

This chain joins TRBV10-3 and TRBJ2-1; D is uncertain. This CDR3 spans 15 amino acids. Trimming cost V 2 bases and J 0 bases, with 8 bases left between them. Germline assignment: CDR1 ENHRY and CDR2 SYGVKD. The CDR3 DNA sequence: TGTGCCATCAGTGAGGCCGAGAGCTCCTACAATGAGCAGTTCTTC. Residues: CAISEAESSYNEQFF.